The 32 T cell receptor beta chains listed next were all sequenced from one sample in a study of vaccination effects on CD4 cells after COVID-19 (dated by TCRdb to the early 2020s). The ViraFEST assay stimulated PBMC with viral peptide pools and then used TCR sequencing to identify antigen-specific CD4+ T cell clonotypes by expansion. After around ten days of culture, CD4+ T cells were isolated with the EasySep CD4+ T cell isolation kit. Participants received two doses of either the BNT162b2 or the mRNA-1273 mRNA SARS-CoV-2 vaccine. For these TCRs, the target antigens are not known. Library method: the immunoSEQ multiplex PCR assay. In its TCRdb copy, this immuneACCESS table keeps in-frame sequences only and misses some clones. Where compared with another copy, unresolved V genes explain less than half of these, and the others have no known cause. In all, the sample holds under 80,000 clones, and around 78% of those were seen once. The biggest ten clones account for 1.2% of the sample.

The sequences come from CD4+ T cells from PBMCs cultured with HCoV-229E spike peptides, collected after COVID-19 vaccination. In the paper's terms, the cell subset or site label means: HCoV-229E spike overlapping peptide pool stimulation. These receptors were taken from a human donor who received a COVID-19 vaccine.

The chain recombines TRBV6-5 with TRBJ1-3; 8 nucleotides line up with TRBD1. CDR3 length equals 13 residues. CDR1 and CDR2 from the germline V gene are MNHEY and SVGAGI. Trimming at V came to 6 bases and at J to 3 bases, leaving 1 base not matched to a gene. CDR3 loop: CASRGQGGNTIYF. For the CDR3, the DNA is TGTGCCAGCAGAGGACAGGGTGGAAACACCATATATTTT.

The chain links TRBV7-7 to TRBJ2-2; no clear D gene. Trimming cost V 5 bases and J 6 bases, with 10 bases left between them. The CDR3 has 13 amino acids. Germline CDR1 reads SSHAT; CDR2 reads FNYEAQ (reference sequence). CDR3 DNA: TGTGCCAGCAGCGCCACATGGGCCGGGGAGCTGTTTTTT. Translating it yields CASSATWAGELFF.

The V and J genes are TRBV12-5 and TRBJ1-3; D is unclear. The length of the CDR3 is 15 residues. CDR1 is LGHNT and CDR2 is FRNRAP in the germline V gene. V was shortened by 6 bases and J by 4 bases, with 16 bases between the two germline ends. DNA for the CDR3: TGTGCTAGTGGCCCCCGGGAACAGTTCGGAAACACCATATATTTT. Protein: CASGPREQFGNTIYF.

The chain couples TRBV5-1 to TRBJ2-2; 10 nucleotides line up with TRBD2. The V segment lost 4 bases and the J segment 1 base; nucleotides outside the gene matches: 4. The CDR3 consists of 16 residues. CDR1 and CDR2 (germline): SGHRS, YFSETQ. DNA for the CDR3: TGCGCCAGCAGCGGCACTAGCGGGGTGAACACCGGGGAGCTGTTTTTT. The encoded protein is CASSGTSGVNTGELFF.

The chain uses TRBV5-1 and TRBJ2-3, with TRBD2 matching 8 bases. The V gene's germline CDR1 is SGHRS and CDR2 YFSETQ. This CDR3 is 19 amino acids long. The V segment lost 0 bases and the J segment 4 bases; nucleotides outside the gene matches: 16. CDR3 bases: TGCGCCAGCAGCTTGGGAGTACGGGGGGGAGATCTAAAGTCAGATACGCAGTATTTT. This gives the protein CASSLGVRGGDLKSDTQYF.

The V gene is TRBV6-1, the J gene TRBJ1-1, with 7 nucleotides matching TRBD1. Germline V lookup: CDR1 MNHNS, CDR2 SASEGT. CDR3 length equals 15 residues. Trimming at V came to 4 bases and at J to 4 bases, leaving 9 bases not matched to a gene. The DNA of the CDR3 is TGTGCCAGCAGTGGCATGACAGGGTTCCTCACTGAAGCTTTCTTT. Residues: CASSGMTGFLTEAFF.

The CDR3 protein is CASSLFGGAETQYF. The CDR3 nucleotides read TGCGCCAGCAGCTTGTTCGGCGGAGCGGAGACCCAGTACTTC. The chain couples TRBV5-1 to TRBJ2-5; D gene uncertain. Germline V CDR1 and CDR2: SGHRS, YFSETQ. The CDR3 consists of 14 residues. Trimming took 1 base from V and 5 from J, leaving 12 bases between them.

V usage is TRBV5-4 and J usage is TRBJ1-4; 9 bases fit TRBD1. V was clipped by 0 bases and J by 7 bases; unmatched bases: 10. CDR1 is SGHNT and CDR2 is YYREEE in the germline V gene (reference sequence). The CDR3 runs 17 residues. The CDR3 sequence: CASSLDRDRVFGEKLFF. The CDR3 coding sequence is TGTGCCAGCAGCTTGGATCGGGACAGGGTCTTTGGTGAAAAACTGTTTTTT.

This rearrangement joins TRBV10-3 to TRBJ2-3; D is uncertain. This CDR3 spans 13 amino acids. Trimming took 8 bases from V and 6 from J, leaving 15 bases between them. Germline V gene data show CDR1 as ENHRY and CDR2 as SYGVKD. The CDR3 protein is CAISGAEWDTQYF. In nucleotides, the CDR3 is TGTGCCATCTCCGGAGCCGAGTGGGATACGCAGTATTTT.

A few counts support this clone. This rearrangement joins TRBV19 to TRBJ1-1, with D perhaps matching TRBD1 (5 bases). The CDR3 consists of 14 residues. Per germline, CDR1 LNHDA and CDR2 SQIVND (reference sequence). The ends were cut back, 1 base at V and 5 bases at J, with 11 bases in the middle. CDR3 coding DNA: TGTGCCAGTAGTATAGTAACGGGGGAAACTGAAGCTTTCTTT. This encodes CASSIVTGETEAFF.

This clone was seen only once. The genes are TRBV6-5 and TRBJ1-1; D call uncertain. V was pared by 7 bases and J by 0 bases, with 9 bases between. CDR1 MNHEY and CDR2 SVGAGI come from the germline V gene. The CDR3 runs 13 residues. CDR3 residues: CASKSQLNTEAFF. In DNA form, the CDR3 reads TGTGCCAGCAAGAGCCAATTGAACACTGAAGCTTTCTTT.

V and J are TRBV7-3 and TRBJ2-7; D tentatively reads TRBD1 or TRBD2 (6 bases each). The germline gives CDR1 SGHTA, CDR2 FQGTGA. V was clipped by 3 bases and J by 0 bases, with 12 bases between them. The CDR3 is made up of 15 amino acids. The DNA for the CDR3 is TGTGCCAGCAGCTTCGGCGGGACACACTCCTACGAGCAGTACGTC. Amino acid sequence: CASSFGGTHSYEQYV.

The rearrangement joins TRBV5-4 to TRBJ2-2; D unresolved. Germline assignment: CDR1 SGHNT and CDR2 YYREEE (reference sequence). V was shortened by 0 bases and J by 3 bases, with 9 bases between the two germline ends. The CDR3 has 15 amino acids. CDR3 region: CASSLVGSHTGELFF. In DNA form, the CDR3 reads TGTGCCAGCAGCTTGGTAGGGTCCCACACCGGGGAGCTGTTTTTT.

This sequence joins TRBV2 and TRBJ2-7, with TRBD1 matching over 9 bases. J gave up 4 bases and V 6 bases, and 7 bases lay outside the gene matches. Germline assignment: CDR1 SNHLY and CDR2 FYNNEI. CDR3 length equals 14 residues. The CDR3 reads CASRRGTGPYEQYV. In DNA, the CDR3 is TGTGCCAGCAGAAGGGGGACAGGGCCTTACGAGCAGTACGTC.

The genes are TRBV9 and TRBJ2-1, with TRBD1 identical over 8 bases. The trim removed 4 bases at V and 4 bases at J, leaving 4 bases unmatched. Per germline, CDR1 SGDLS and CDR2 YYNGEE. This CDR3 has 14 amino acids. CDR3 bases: TGTGCCAGCAGCCGATGGACAGGGTACAATGAGCAGTTCTTC. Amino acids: CASSRWTGYNEQFF.

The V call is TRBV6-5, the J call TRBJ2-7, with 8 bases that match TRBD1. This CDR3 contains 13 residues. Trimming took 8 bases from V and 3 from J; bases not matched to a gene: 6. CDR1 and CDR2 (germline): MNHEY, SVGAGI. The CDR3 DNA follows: TGTGCCAGCGGAACAGGGGGAGTCTACGAGCAGTACGTC. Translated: CASGTGGVYEQYV.

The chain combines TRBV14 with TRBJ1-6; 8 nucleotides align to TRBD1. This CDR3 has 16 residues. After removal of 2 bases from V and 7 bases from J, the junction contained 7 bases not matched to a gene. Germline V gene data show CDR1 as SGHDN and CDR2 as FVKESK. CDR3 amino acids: CASSQLSGQDNSPLHF. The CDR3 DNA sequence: TGTGCCAGCAGCCAACTCTCGGGACAGGACAATTCACCCCTCCACTTT. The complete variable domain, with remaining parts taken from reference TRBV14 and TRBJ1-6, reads EAGVTQFPSHSVIEKGQTVTLRCDPISGHDNLYWYRRVMGKEIKFLLHFVKESKQDESGMPNNRFLAERTGGTYSTLKVQPAELEDSGVYFCASSQLSGQDNSPLHFGNGTRLTVT.

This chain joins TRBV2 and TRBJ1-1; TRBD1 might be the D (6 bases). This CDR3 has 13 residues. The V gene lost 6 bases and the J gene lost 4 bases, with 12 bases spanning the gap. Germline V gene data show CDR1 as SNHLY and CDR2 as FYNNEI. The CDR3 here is CASSLTGITEAFF. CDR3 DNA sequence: TGTGCCAGCAGCCTTACAGGGATCACTGAAGCTTTCTTT.

The CDR3 protein is CASSLTPTGELFF. The CDR3 DNA reads as TGCGCCAGCAGCTTGACTCCCACCGGGGAGCTGTTTTTT. The V gene is TRBV5-1, the J gene TRBJ2-2; no clear D. Germline loops: CDR1 SGHRS, CDR2 YFSETQ. The CDR3 has 13 residues. The ends were cut back, 1 base at V and 4 bases at J, with 5 bases in the middle.

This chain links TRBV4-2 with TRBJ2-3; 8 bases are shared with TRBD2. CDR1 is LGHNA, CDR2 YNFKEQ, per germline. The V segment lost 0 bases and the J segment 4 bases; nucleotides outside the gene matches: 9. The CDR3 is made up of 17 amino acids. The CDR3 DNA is TGTGCCAGCAGCCAAGATTACGCTAGGACTAGCTCAGATACGCAGTATTTT. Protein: CASSQDYARTSSDTQYF.

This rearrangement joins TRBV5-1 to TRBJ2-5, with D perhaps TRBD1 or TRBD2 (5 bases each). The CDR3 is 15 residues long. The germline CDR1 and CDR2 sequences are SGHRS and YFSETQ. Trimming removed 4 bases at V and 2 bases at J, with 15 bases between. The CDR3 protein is CASSSGAGSQETQYF. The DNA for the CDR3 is TGCGCCAGCAGCAGCGGCGCAGGGTCACAAGAGACCCAGTACTTC.

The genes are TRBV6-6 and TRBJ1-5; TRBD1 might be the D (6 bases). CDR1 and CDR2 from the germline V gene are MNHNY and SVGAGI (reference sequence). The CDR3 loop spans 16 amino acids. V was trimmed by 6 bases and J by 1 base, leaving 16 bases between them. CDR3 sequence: CASSSYRTVSNQPQHF. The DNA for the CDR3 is TGTGCCAGCAGCTCTTATCGGACAGTAAGCAATCAGCCCCAGCATTTT.

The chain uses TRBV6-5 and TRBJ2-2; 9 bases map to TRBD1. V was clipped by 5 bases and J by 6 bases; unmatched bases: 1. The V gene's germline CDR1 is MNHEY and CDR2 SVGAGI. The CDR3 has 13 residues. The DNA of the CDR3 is TGTGCCAGCAGTCGGACAGGGGCCGGGGAGCTGTTTTTT. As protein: CASSRTGAGELFF.

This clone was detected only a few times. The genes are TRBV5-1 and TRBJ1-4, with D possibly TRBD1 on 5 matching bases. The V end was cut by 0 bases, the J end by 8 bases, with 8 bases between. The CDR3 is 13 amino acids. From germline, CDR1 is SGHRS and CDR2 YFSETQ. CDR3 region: CASSLAEGEKLFF. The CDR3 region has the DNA TGCGCCAGCAGCTTGGCCGAGGGGGAAAAACTGTTTTTT.

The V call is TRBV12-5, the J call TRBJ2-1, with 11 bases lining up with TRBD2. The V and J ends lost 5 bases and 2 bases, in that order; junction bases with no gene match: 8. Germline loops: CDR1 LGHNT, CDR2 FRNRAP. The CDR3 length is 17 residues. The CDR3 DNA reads TGTGCTAGTGGTGCCCCCGGGACTAGCGGCGCCTACAATGAGCAGTTCTTC. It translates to CASGAPGTSGAYNEQFF.

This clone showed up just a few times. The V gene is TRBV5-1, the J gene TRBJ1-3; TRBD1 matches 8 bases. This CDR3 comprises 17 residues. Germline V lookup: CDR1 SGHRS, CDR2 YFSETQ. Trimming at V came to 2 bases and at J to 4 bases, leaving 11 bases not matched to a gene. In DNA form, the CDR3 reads TGCGCCAGCAGCTTAACCCAGGGGGCTCTCGGAGGAAACACCATATATTTT. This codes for CASSLTQGALGGNTIYF.

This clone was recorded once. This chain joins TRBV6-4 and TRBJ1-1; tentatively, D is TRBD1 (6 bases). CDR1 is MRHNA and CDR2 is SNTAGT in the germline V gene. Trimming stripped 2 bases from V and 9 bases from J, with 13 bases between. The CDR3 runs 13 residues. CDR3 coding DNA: TGTGCCAGCAGTGACGAGGGCGGGGGCAAAGCTTTCTTT. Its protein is CASSDEGGGKAFF.

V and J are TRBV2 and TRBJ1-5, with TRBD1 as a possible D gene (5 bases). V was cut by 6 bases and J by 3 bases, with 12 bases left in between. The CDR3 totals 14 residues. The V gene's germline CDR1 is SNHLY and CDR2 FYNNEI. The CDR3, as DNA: TGTGCCAGCAGAGCTACAGGTTCCAATCAGCCCCAGCATTTT. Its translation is CASRATGSNQPQHF.

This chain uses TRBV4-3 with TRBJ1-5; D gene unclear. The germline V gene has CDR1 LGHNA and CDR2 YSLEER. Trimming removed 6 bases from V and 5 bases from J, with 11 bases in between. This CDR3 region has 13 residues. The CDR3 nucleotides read TGCGCCAGCAGTCCCGGGCTAGATCAGCCCCAGCATTTT. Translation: CASSPGLDQPQHF.

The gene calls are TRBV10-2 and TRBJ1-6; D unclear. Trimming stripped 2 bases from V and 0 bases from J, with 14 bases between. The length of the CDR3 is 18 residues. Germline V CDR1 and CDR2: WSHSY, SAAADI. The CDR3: CASSELWPPSSYNSPLHF. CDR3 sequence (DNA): TGCGCCAGCAGTGAGCTCTGGCCTCCGAGCTCCTATAATTCACCCCTCCACTTT.

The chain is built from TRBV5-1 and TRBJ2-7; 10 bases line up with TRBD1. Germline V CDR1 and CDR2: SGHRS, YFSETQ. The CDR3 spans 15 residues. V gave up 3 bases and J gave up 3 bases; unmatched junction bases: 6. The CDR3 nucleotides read TGCGCCAGCAGCTCCGGGACAGGGGCCATCTACGAGCAGTACGTC. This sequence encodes CASSSGTGAIYEQYV.

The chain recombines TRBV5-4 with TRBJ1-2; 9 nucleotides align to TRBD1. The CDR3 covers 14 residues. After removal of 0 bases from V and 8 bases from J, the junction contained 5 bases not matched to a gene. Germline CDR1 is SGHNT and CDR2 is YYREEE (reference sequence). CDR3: CASSLGGTGGGYTF. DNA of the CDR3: TGTGCCAGCAGCTTGGGGGGAACAGGGGGCGGCTACACCTTC. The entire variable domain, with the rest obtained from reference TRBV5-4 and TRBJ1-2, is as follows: ETGVTQSPTHLIKTRGQQVTLRCSSQSGHNTVSWYQQALGQGPQFIFQYYREEENGRGNFPPRFSGLQFPNYSSELNVNALELDDSALYLCASSLGGTGGGYTFGSGTRLTVV.